These T cell receptor beta chains were read from a single sample in a study of blood T cell repertoires in COVID-19. Sequencing used immunoSEQ multiplex PCR; TCRdb keeps in-frame clones, though not all of them. The sample consists of some 280,000 clones, roughly 90% of them appearing once. Sequenced input: peripheral blood. The source is a woman aged 25 to 39 with active or convalescent COVID-19. CDR3s include the opening cysteine and the closing phenylalanine or tryptophan. The D gene is left open where the match is weak. Not all rows give a size; the values are once, few, many and, for expanded clones, a class.

j_call	v_call	clone_size	d_call	cdr3_nt	cdr3_aa
TRBJ2-7	TRBV2	NA	TRBD1	TGTGCCAGCAGCGTTGACAGGGGGCTCTACGAGCAGTACTTC	CASSVDRGLYEQYF
TRBJ1-1	TRBV11-3	NA	NA	TGTGCCAGCAGCCCGGGGGGGCTTAGCCAGGCACGCGCTTTCTTT	CASSPGGLSQARAFF
TRBJ2-3	TRBV29-1	NA	TRBD2	TGCAGCGTCCCTGGGACTAGCGGTGGGGGAGATACGCAGTATTTT	CSVPGTSGGGDTQYF
TRBJ1-4	TRBV24-1	few	TRBD1	TGTGCCACCAGTGATTCCGGGACAGGGTCTCCCAAACTGTTTTTT	CATSDSGTGSPKLFF
TRBJ2-5	TRBV5-1	NA	NA	TGCGCCAGCAGCTCCGGAGGGGCAGGGCCACAAGAGACCCAGTACTTC	CASSSGGAGPQETQYF
TRBJ2-2	TRBV18	NA	NA	TGTGCCAGCTCCCCGGAGGGCCCGACCACCGGGGAGCTGTTTTTT	CASSPEGPTTGELFF
TRBJ1-1	TRBV3-1/TRBV3-2	NA	NA	TGTGCCAGCAGCCCGCCGGGGGGATCGAACACTGAAGCTTTCTTT	CASSPPGGSNTEAFF
TRBJ1-4	TRBV18	NA	TRBD1	TGTGCCAGCTCAAGGGACAGTAATGAAAAACTGTTTTTT	CASSRDSNEKLFF
TRBJ2-3	TRBV18	NA	NA	TGTGCCAGCTCACCTGAGCAGGGGTTCACAGATACGCAGTATTTT	CASSPEQGFTDTQYF
TRBJ1-5	TRBV4-1	few	NA	TGCGCCAGCAGCCAAGGAGCAGGGGACCGAACAATTTTT	CASSQGAGDRTIF
TRBJ1-1	TRBV7-9	NA	TRBD1	TGTGCCAGCAGCCCCCCGGGACAGGGGAACACTGAAGCTTTCTTT	CASSPPGQGNTEAFF
TRBJ2-7	TRBV5-1	few	TRBD1	TGCGCCAGTAGCGAGCGGACAGGACCCTACGAGCAGTACTTC	CASSERTGPYEQYF
TRBJ1-1	TRBV6-5	NA	NA	TGTGCCAGCAGTCAGGGGTTAGCCACTGAAGCTTTCTTT	CASSQGLATEAFF
TRBJ1-2	TRBV7-2	NA	TRBD1	TGTGCCAGCAGCCCCTGGACAGGGGAAGAACATGGCTACACCTTC	CASSPWTGEEHGYTF
TRBJ2-2	TRBV7-2	NA	NA	TGTGCCAGCAGCCCGCGGGCCGGGTGGGGCACCGGGGAGCTGTTTTTT	CASSPRAGWGTGELFF
TRBJ1-6	TRBV4-3	NA	TRBD1	TGCGCCAGCAGCCGCCGGACAGGGGATAATTCACCCCTCCACTTT	CASSRRTGDNSPLHF
TRBJ1-1	TRBV5-1	NA	TRBD1	TGCGCCAGCAGCACCTCCGGGACAGGGGTGGTAGGCACTGAAGCTTTCTTT	CASSTSGTGVVGTEAFF
TRBJ1-2	TRBV15	NA	NA	TGTGCCACCAGCAGAGATCCCCGGGAAAATGGCTACACCTTC	CATSRDPRENGYTF
TRBJ1-2	TRBV4-1	NA	NA	TGCGCCAGCAGCCAAGCCGACAGCCGTATGGAAGGCACCTTC	CASSQADSRMEGTF
TRBJ2-7	TRBV14	NA	NA	TGTGCCAGCAGCCAAGGACGGAGTGTTCGCTTC	CASSQGRSVRF
TRBJ1-1	TRBV7-2	NA	NA	TGTGCCAGCAGCTTAGGTGGCACAATGGGGGGTGAAGCTTTCTTT	CASSLGGTMGGEAFF
TRBJ1-1	TRBV10-2	NA	TRBD1	TGCGCCAGCACCGGGACAGGGGTCACTGAAGCTTTCTTT	CASTGTGVTEAFF
TRBJ2-7	TRBV2	NA	TRBD1	TGTGCCAGCAGAGGGGCACCGACAGGGATAGGGTACGAGCAGTACTTC	CASRGAPTGIGYEQYF
TRBJ1-6	TRBV28	NA	NA	TGTGCCACCGCAGACAGTTCACTCCTCCACTTT	CATADSSLLHF
TRBJ1-3	TRBV10-1	NA	TRBD1	TGCGCCAGCAGCGACAGGGGTTCTGGAAACACCATATATTTT	CASSDRGSGNTIYF
TRBJ2-2	TRBV3-1/TRBV3-2	NA	NA	TGTGCCAGCAGCCAAGGATTCGGCGGGGTTGGCACCGGGGAGCTGTTTTTT	CASSQGFGGVGTGELFF
TRBJ1-2	TRBV30	NA	NA	TGTGCCTGTTATACTCAGGGAAATGGGGGCTACACCTTC	CACYTQGNGGYTF
TRBJ2-7	TRBV6-5	NA	TRBD2	TGTGCCAGCTCCCGTGCTGGGGGGGGAGGGTACGAGCAGTACTTC	CASSRAGGGGYEQYF
TRBJ1-2	TRBV5-4	NA	NA	TGTGCCAGCAGCATTGGGCCGGGGGGCGCCCCGGGCTACACCTTC	CASSIGPGGAPGYTF
TRBJ1-1	TRBV10-1	NA	NA	TGCGCCAGCAGTGAGTTCTTATACAGACATCCGAACACTGAAGCTTTCTTT	CASSEFLYRHPNTEAFF
TRBJ1-6	TRBV6-2/TRBV6-3	NA	NA	TGTGCCAGCAGTTACTTGGCAGGGGCGAATTCACCCCTCCACTTT	CASSYLAGANSPLHF
TRBJ2-1	TRBV2	NA	NA	TGTGCCAGCAACCGGCGGGGCATCGTATTGGGTGAGCAGTTCTTC	CASNRRGIVLGEQFF
TRBJ2-7	TRBV19	NA	NA	TGTGCCAGTAGTATAGACGCCCCGGGTCCCCCCTACGAGCAGTACTTC	CASSIDAPGPPYEQYF
TRBJ1-5	TRBV4-2	NA	NA	TGTGCCAGCAGCCGATCCGGGAGCAATCAGCCCCAGCATTTT	CASSRSGSNQPQHF
TRBJ2-1	TRBV20-1	NA	NA	TGCAGTGCAAGTGGGGCGATATACAATGAGCAGTTCTTC	CSASGAIYNEQFF
TRBJ1-2	TRBV6-1	NA	NA	TGTGCCAGCAGCGCCCTTCAGGGCTATGGCTACACCTTC	CASSALQGYGYTF
TRBJ1-3	TRBV7-9	NA	NA	TGTGCCACCCCGAGGCCCCTTGATTCGGGATCTGGAAACACCATATATTTT	CATPRPLDSGSGNTIYF
TRBJ2-3	TRBV18	NA	NA	TGTGCCAGCTCACCAGAGGTGGGAGATACGCAGTATTTT	CASSPEVGDTQYF
TRBJ1-1	TRBV6-5	NA	TRBD1	TGTGCCAGCAGAGGACAGGGGACGTGGGAAGCTTTCTTT	CASRGQGTWEAFF
TRBJ2-3	TRBV7-2	NA	TRBD2	TGTGCCAGCAGCCTTGGACTAGCGTTCACAGATACGCAGTATTTT	CASSLGLAFTDTQYF
TRBJ2-3	TRBV7-2	NA	TRBD1	TGTGCCAGCAGCCCCTACGGACAGGGCACAGATACGCAGTATTTT	CASSPYGQGTDTQYF
TRBJ2-2	TRBV7-9	once	NA	TGTGCCAGCAGCCAGACGGGACACGACACCGGGGAGCTGTTTTTT	CASSQTGHDTGELFF
TRBJ1-1	TRBV4-3	NA	NA	TGCGCCAGCAGCCAAGCTGGCAGGTGGGAGGAAGCTTTCTTT	CASSQAGRWEEAFF
TRBJ1-4	TRBV5-1	NA	TRBD1	TGCGCCAGCAGCTCCGGCGCCGGGACAGGGGTTAACGAAAAACTGTTTTTT	CASSSGAGTGVNEKLFF
TRBJ1-2	TRBV24-1	NA	TRBD1	TGTGCCACCCAGGGACAGGGGACAGGGGGCTACACCTTC	CATQGQGTGGYTF
TRBJ2-1	TRBV18	NA	TRBD1	TGTGCCAGCTCACCACGGAGGACAGGGGGACGCAATGAGCAGTTCTTC	CASSPRRTGGRNEQFF
TRBJ2-7	TRBV18	NA	NA	TGTGCCAGCTCGACACAGGGCCTGACCTACGAGCAGTACTTC	CASSTQGLTYEQYF
TRBJ1-2	TRBV7-9	NA	NA	TGTGCCAGCAGCCGCTCCGGGCGGGACTATGGCTACACCTTC	CASSRSGRDYGYTF
TRBJ1-3	TRBV12-2	once	NA	TGTGCAAGTCGCTCTCGGACAGGGCGGGGAAACACCATATATTTT	CASRSRTGRGNTIYF
TRBJ1-5	TRBV18	few	TRBD1	TGTGCCAGCTCACCAGGGACAGGGGGCGCGAAGCCCCAGCATTTT	CASSPGTGGAKPQHF
TRBJ2-1	TRBV14	NA	NA	TGTGCCAGCAGCCGACAGTACAATGAGCAGTTCTTC	CASSRQYNEQFF
TRBJ1-1	TRBV15	NA	NA	TGTGCCACCAGCCCGGGGGGGAAAATAGGGGCCACTGAAGCTTTCTTT	CATSPGGKIGATEAFF
TRBJ1-1	TRBV4-3	once	TRBD1	TGCGCCAGCAGCCAAGATCAGATTTCTGGACAGGGGCCTTTCTTT	CASSQDQISGQGPFF
TRBJ1-1	TRBV10-3	NA	NA	TGTGCCATCAGTGGTCAGGGAAGGACTGAAGCTTTCTTT	CAISGQGRTEAFF
TRBJ1-2	TRBV9	NA	NA	TGTGCCAGCAGCGAGGACAGCTTCTATGGCTACACCTTC	CASSEDSFYGYTF
TRBJ2-1	TRBV24-1	NA	NA	TGTGCCACCAGTGATCCTAAGGAGACTAGGAATGAGCAGTTCTTC	CATSDPKETRNEQFF
TRBJ1-2	TRBV6-2/TRBV6-3	NA	NA	TGTGCCAGCAGTCGCGGCCACGGGGACTATGGCTACACCTTC	CASSRGHGDYGYTF
TRBJ2-5	TRBV30	NA	TRBD1	TGTGCCTGGAGTGAGGACAGGTTTGCGGAGACCCAGTACTTC	CAWSEDRFAETQYF
TRBJ1-4	TRBV6-5	NA	NA	TGTGCCAGCAGGGGGTCAGGGGCGACTAATGAAAAACTGTTTTTT	CASRGSGATNEKLFF